These 20 T cell receptor beta chains came from one sample sequenced in a study of response to subunit inactivated influenza vaccine. TCRdb re-analysed the RT-PCR reads in MiXCR, keeping a single row per CDR3 protein. The repertoire has approximately 530,000 distinct CDR3 sequences, around 7.7% of them found once; the top ten carry around 14%. The specimen comprised PBMCs from blood, sampled approximately 25 months after vaccination. The receptors stem from a man between 50 and 69 years old who received an inactivated influenza vaccine.

V gene TRBV24-1 combines with J gene TRBJ1-2; 7 positions agree with TRBD1. Germline CDR1 is KGHDR and CDR2 is SFDVKD. This CDR3 has 14 amino acids. Trimming cost V 4 bases and J 2 bases; bases outside gene matches: 3. CDR3 DNA: TGTGCCACCAGTGAGGGGACAGTAAACTATGGCTACACCTTC. Protein sequence: CATSEGTVNYGYTF.

In its sample, this clonotype was seen a few times. The rearrangement links TRBV20-1 to TRBJ1-5; 9 nucleotides align to TRBD1. Germline CDR1 and CDR2: DFQATT and SNEGSKA (reference sequence). This CDR3 contains 15 residues. V was pared by 3 bases and J by 6 bases, with 9 bases of the junction left unmatched. CDR3 residues: CSASTDRGPGQPQHF. CDR3 DNA sequence: TGCAGTGCTAGCACGGACAGGGGTCCTGGTCAGCCCCAGCATTTT.

This clonotype came up a few times. The rearrangement joins TRBV7-9 to TRBJ2-7; D may be TRBD1 (6 bases). This CDR3 region has 17 residues. Trimming stripped 1 base from V and 0 bases from J, with 16 bases between. CDR1 is SEHNR and CDR2 is FQNEAQ in the germline V gene (reference sequence). Here the CDR3 DNA reads TGTGCCAGCAGCTTAGAAACCCGACAGGTAACCTCCTACGAGCAGTACTTC. It specifies CASSLETRQVTSYEQYF.

In its sample, this clonotype was seen many times. This chain uses TRBV11-2 with TRBJ1-1, with D perhaps TRBD1 (6 bases). The CDR3 spans 13 residues. The ends were cut back, 5 bases at V and 4 bases at J, with 11 bases in the middle. Germline CDR1 and CDR2: SGHAT and FQNNGV. CDR3 DNA sequence: TGTGCCAGCAGCGGGGACATTCTCACTGAAGCTTTCTTT. The encoded protein is CASSGDILTEAFF.

The sample holds a few counts of this clonotype. The rearrangement joins TRBV15 to TRBJ2-7; D uncertain. The V and J ends lost 0 bases and 1 base respectively, with 10 bases between them. Per the germline V gene, CDR1 is LNHNV and CDR2 is YYDKDF (reference sequence). The CDR3 runs to 15 residues. CDR3 residues: CATSRDRWQSYEQYF. CDR3 DNA sequence: TGTGCCACCAGCAGAGATCGGTGGCAGTCCTACGAGCAGTACTTC.

The CDR3 region is CASSQPDREGETQYF. The CDR3 nucleotides are TGCGCCAGCAGCCAACCTGACAGGGAGGGAGAGACCCAGTACTTC. The V gene is TRBV4-1, the J gene TRBJ2-5; D possibly matches TRBD1 or TRBD2 (7 bases each). The length of the CDR3 is 15 residues. V was clipped by 2 bases and J by 4 bases, with 14 bases between them. Germline V gene sequence: CDR1 MGHRA, CDR2 YSYEKL.

This clonotype was recorded a few times. The chain combines TRBV7-2 with TRBJ2-7, with D possibly matching TRBD1 (6 bases). Germline CDR1 is SGHTA and CDR2 is FQGNSA. There are 13 residues in the CDR3. Trimming took off 5 bases at V and 2 bases at J, with 10 bases between the two ends. DNA for the CDR3: TGTGCCAGCAGCAACACAGGGACCTACGAGCAGTACTTC. This sequence encodes CASSNTGTYEQYF.

This CDR3 is CASSETVGYGELFF. The DNA of the CDR3 is TGTGCCAGCAGCGAGACCGTGGGTTACGGGGAGCTGTTTTTT. The genes are TRBV7-2 and TRBJ2-2; D is unresolved. CDR3 length equals 14 residues. Trimming left V 5 bases short and J 7 bases short, with 14 bases between. Germline V gene lookup returns CDR1 SGHTA and CDR2 FQGNSA.

The table lists this clonotype with a few counts. J is TRBJ2-5 and V is TRBV14; the D is unclear. CDR1 is SGHDN and CDR2 is FVKESK in the germline V gene. The CDR3 has 14 amino acids. Deletions cut 0 bases from V and 2 bases from J, with 7 bases between. The CDR3 DNA is TGTGCCAGCAGCCAAGATAACTTACAAGAGACCCAGTACTTC. As protein: CASSQDNLQETQYF. The full variable domain, with the rest looked up from reference TRBV14 and TRBJ2-5, is EAGVTQFPSHSVIEKGQTVTLRCDPISGHDNLYWYRRVMGKEIKFLLHFVKESKQDESGMPNNRFLAERTGGTYSTLKVQPAELEDSGVYFCASSQDNLQETQYFGPGTRLLVL.

This clonotype came up many times. V and J are TRBV5-1 and TRBJ1-1; 8 bases are a match to TRBD1. V dropped 4 bases and J dropped 1; count of bases not matched to a gene: 3. CDR3 size: 14 residues. Germline values: CDR1 SGHRS, CDR2 YFSETQ. This chain's CDR3 is CASSAGTGNTEAFF. CDR3 DNA: TGCGCCAGCAGCGCCGGGACAGGGAACACTGAAGCTTTCTTT.

With regard to this clonotype: A much more abundant neighbour one base away suggests this may be a read error. This sequence joins TRBV18 and TRBJ2-5; D may be TRBD1 (5 bases). This CDR3 spans 12 amino acids. From germline, CDR1 is KGHSH and CDR2 LQKENI. DNA for the CDR3: TGTGTCAGCTCACCGACAGAAGAGACCCAGTACTTC. The encoded protein is CVSSPTEETQYF.

This clonotype was counted between two and nine times. The chain employs TRBV12-5 and TRBJ1-1; no clear D gene. Trimming cost V 6 bases and J 10 bases, with 30 bases left between them. The CDR3 consists of 17 residues. Germline-derived CDR1 and CDR2 are LGHNT and FRNRAP. CDR3 DNA sequence: TGTGCTAGTGGCCGAACTCCTCGGAGGATTCAGCTTTTGGGAGCTTTCTTT. It yields the protein CASGRTPRRIQLLGAFF.

This clonotype was picked up many times. The CDR3: CSAKLAGGPYEQYF. The DNA for the CDR3 is TGCAGTGCCAAACTAGCGGGAGGACCATACGAGCAGTACTTC. V is TRBV20-1 and J is TRBJ2-7; the match to TRBD2 covers 12 bases. The CDR3 has 14 residues. The V gene end was trimmed by 6 bases and the J gene end by 4 bases; junction bases not matched to a gene: 7. CDR1 is DFQATT, CDR2 SNEGSKA, per germline (reference sequence).

This clonotype was seen a few times. This chain connects TRBV6-5 to TRBJ2-7; possible D gene TRBD1, 6 bases. The germline CDR1 and CDR2 sequences are MNHEY and SVGAGI. V lost 0 bases and J 3 bases, leaving 18 bases between the germline ends. The CDR3 totals 17 residues. In DNA, the CDR3 is TGTGCCAGCAGTTACTCCACAGGGCTCCTTGGGGTCTACGAGCAGTACTTC. Protein product: CASSYSTGLLGVYEQYF.

The chain links TRBV20-1 to TRBJ2-3, with D tentatively TRBD2 (6 bases). Germline values: CDR1 DFQATT, CDR2 SNEGSKA (reference sequence). The V end lost 4 bases, the J end lost 6 bases, and 29 bases lay between the germline ends. The CDR3 has 18 residues. The CDR3 nucleotides are TGCAGTGCTACCGCCCTCCCGGTAGAGTCCAGAAGCGGGGATACGCAGTATTTT. Protein product: CSATALPVESRSGDTQYF.

This clonotype appeared many times. The rearrangement joins TRBV7-2 to TRBJ2-7; D possibly corresponds to TRBD1 (5 bases). The CDR3 length is 14 residues. The germline V gene has CDR1 SGHTA and CDR2 FQGNSA. V was pared by 2 bases and J by 4 bases, with 12 bases between. CDR3 protein: CASSLQGTGYEQYF. The DNA of the CDR3 is TGTGCCAGCAGCTTACAGGGTACCGGTTACGAGCAGTACTTC. Using reference TRBV7-2 and TRBJ2-7 for the parts outside the CDR3, the full variable domain is GAGVSQSPSNKVTEKGKDVELRCDPISGHTALYWYRQSLGQGLEFLIYFQGNSAPDKSGLPSDRFSAERTGGSVSTLTIQRTQQEDSAVYLCASSLQGTGYEQYFGPGTRLTVT.

The rearrangement uses TRBV4-3 and TRBJ2-5; D is undetermined. Germline values: CDR1 LGHNA, CDR2 YSLEER. The CDR3 spans 17 residues. Between the trimmed V and J ends, which lost 0 bases and 5 bases, there was a span of 19 bases. CDR3 residues: CASSQDLEGALGETQYF. The CDR3 DNA follows: TGCGCCAGCAGCCAAGACCTTGAAGGTGCCCTGGGGGAGACCCAGTACTTC.

Ten or more counts support this clonotype. A much larger clone differs by one base, so this may be a read error. The J gene is TRBJ2-3, the V gene TRBV20-1; D call uncertain. Trimming removed 1 base at V and 2 bases at J, with 4 bases between. The CDR3 runs to 12 residues. CDR1 and CDR2 from the germline V gene are DFQATT and SNEGSKA (reference sequence). The CDR3 DNA follows: TGCAGTGCTAGAGCTCCCACAGATACGCAGTATTTT. It encodes CSARAPTDTQYF.

This clonotype has at least ten counts. This chain connects TRBV20-1 to TRBJ2-3, with a weak D call TRBD2 (6 bases). V lost 0 bases to trimming and J lost 10 bases, with 26 bases between them. The CDR3 spans 17 residues. Germline CDR1 reads DFQATT; CDR2 reads SNEGSKA (reference sequence). CDR3 amino acids: CSARDESRDWWRTAQYF. CDR3 nucleotide sequence: TGCAGTGCTAGAGATGAGAGTCGGGACTGGTGGAGGACGGCGCAGTATTTT.

This clonotype has at least ten counts. J is TRBJ2-5 and V is TRBV5-1; 7 bases are shared with TRBD1. CDR1 is SGHRS and CDR2 is YFSETQ in the germline V gene. This CDR3 is 16 amino acids long. V shed 1 base, J shed 4 bases, and the junction held 10 bases outside the gene matches. The CDR3 is CASSLKGGYGSETQYF. DNA for the CDR3: TGCGCCAGCAGCTTGAAAGGGGGCTACGGGTCAGAGACCCAGTACTTC.